This entry describes one T cell receptor (beta chain). The target antigen is unknown. The data derive from a study of CXCR3-negative and CXCR3-positive naive CD8 T cells. Whole-study context: Collectively, the libraries yielded 140 million or so TRB reads in total, at about 1.5 +/- 0.3 million per library. Overall study results and limits: Surface CD5 matched across naive subsets, and TRB CDR3 properties served to infer TCR strength. Both of the naive subsets showed about the same high diversity, but memory CD8+ cells had much less. In cryopreserved cells, CXCR3 expression partially decreased, and fresh PBMCs were used in most assays.

Carrying UMI labels, the TRB cDNA libraries were prepared through 5' RACE. Using the 5' RACE reads, TCRdb records one entry per CDR3 protein without DNA. The sample data list tens of thousands of distinct CDR3 sequences. The CDR3 extends over 15 amino acids. Germline assignment: CDR1 LNHDA and CDR2 SQIVND (reference sequence). This chain uses TRBV19 with TRBJ1-6. The sequence was obtained from a human donor in good health. Some clones in this sample may be carry-over from other donors' samples. Sequencing was performed on memory CD8+ T cells from blood. The CDR3 is CASSTTGSYNSPLHF. Full variable domain (outside the CDR3, taken from reference TRBV19 and TRBJ1-6): DGGITQSPKYLFRKEGQNVTLSCEQNLNHDAMYWYRQDPGQGLRLIYYSQIVNDFQKGDIAEGYSVSREKKESFPLTVTSAQKNPTAFYLCASSTTGSYNSPLHFGNGTRLTVT.